A single sample is the source of the 2 T cell receptor beta chains below, sequenced in a study of T cells in localized non-small cell lung cancer. The table came from immunoSEQ multiplex PCR; TCRdb's copy has only in-frame clones and leaves some out. Of about 1,500 clones listed, around 22% are singletons. This material consisted of normal lung tissue next to the tumor, taken before any cancer treatment. Receptors originate from a woman aged 40 to 75 with stage I lung adenocarcinoma.

The chain employs TRBV18 and TRBJ1-2, with no clear D. CDR3 length: 13 residues. In germline, CDR1 is KGHSH, CDR2 LQKENI. The germline V and J ends were trimmed by 3 bases and 3 bases, with 8 bases remaining between them. In nucleotides, the CDR3 is TGTGCCAGCTCACCGCAAAGGGACTATGGCTACACCTTC. Its protein is CASSPQRDYGYTF.

The chain has TRBV29-1 and TRBJ2-1, with D unclear. Trimming pared 2 bases from V and 5 bases from J, leaving 16 bases between. The CDR3 spans 15 residues. Germline V gene data show CDR1 as SQVTM and CDR2 as ANQGSEA. CDR3 loop: CSVESSPLSHNEQFF. In DNA form, the CDR3 reads TGCAGCGTTGAATCGAGCCCTTTGAGTCACAATGAGCAGTTCTTC.